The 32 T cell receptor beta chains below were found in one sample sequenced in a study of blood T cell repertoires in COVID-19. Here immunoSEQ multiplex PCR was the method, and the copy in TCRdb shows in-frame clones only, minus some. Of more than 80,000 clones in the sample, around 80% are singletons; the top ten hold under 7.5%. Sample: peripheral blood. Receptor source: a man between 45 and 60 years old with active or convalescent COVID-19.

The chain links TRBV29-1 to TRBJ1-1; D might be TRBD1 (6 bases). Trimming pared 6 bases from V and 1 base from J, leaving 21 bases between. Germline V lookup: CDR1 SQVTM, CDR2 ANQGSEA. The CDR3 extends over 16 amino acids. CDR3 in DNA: TGCAGCGTAACCCCCTTACAGGGCCCACGGAACACTGAAGCTTTCTTT. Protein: CSVTPLQGPRNTEAFF.

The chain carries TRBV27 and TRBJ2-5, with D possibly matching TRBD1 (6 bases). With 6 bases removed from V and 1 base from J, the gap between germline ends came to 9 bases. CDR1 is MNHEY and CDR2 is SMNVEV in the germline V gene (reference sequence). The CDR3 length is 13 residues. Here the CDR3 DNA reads TGTGCCAGCAGCAGGGACATCCAAGAGACCCAGTACTTC. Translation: CASSRDIQETQYF.

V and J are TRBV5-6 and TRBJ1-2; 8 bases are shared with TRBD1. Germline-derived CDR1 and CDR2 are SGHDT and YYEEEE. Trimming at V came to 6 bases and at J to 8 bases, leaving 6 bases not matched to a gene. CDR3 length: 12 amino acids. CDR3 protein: CASTLQGAGYTF. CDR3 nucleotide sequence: TGTGCCAGCACCCTCCAGGGGGCGGGCTACACCTTC.

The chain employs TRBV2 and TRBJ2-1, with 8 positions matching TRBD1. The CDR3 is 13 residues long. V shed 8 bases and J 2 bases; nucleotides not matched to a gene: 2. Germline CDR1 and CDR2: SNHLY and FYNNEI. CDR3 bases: TGTGCCAGCCGACAGGGGCCCTACAATGAGCAGTTCTTC. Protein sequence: CASRQGPYNEQFF.

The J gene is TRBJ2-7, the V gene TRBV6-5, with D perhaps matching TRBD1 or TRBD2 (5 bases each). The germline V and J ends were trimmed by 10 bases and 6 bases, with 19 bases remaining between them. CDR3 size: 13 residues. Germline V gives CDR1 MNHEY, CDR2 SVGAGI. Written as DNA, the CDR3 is TGTGCCACCAGGGAGAATAGCGCGGCCGAGCAGTACGTC. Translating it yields CATRENSAAEQYV.

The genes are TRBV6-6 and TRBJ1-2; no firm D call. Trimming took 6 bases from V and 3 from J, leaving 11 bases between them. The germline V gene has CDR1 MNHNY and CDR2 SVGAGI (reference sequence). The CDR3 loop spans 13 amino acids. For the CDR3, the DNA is TGTGCCAGCAGGAGGGTCGACGACTATGGCTACACCTTC. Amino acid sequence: CASRRVDDYGYTF.

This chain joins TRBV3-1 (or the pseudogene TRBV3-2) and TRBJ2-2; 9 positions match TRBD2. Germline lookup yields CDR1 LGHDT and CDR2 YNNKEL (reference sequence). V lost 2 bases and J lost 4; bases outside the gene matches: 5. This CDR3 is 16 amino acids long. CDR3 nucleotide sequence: TGTGCCAGCAGCCAACTAGCGGGGCGGGGCACCGGGGAGCTGTTTTTT. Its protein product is CASSQLAGRGTGELFF.

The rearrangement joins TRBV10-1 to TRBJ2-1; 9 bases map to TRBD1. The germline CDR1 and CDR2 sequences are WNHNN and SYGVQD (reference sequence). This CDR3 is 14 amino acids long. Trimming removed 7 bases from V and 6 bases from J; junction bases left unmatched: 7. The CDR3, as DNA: TGCGCCAGCAAACCGGGACAGGGCCCCAATGAGCAGTTCTTC. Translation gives CASKPGQGPNEQFF.

The CDR3 sequence is CASSLETGRGNTIYF. The CDR3 nucleotides are TGTGCCAGCAGCTTAGAGACAGGGCGAGGAAACACCATATATTTT. This chain links TRBV11-2 with TRBJ1-3; TRBD1 matches 7 bases. Per germline, CDR1 SGHAT and CDR2 FQNNGV. The CDR3 length is 15 residues. Trimming at V came to 0 bases and at J to 4 bases, leaving 3 bases not matched to a gene.

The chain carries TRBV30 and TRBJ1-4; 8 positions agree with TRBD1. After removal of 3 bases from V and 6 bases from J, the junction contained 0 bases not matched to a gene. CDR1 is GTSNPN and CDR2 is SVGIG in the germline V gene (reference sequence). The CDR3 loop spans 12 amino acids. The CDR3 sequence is CAWRQGDEKLFF. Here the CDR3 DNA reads TGTGCCTGGAGACAGGGGGATGAAAAACTGTTTTTT.

CDR3 amino acids: CASSLGRQQETQYF. In nucleotides, the CDR3 is TGTGCCAGCAGCTTAGGGCGGCAGCAAGAGACCCAGTACTTC. The chain links TRBV11-2 to TRBJ2-5; D remains ambiguous. V lost 1 base to trimming and J lost 2 bases, with 8 bases between them. Germline V gives CDR1 SGHAT, CDR2 FQNNGV. The CDR3 is 14 amino acids.

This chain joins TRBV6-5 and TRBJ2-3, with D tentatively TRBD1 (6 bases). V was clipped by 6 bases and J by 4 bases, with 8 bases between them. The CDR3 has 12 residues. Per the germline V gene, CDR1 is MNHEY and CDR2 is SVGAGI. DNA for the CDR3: TGTGCCAGCAGGGCAGGGGCAGATACGCAGTATTTT. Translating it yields CASRAGADTQYF.

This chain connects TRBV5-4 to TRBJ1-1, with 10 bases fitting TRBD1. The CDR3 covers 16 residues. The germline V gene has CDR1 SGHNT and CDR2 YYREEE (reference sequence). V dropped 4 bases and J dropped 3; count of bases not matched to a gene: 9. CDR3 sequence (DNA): TGTGCCAGCAGCCCGGGGGGGACAGGGGTGGACACTGAAGCTTTCTTT. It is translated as CASSPGGTGVDTEAFF.

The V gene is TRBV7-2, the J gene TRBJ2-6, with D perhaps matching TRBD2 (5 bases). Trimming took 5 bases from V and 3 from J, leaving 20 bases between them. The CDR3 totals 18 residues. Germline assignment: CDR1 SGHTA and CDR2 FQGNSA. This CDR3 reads CASSLALGRGFGANVLTF. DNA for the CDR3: TGTGCCAGCAGCCTCGCGTTGGGCCGGGGTTTTGGGGCCAACGTCCTGACTTTC.

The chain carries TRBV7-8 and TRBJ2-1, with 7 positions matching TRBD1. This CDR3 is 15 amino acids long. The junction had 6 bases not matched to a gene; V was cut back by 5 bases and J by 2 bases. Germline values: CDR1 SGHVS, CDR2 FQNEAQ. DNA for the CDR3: TGTGCCAGCAGCACAGACAGGGCAACCTACAATGAGCAGTTCTTC. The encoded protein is CASSTDRATYNEQFF.

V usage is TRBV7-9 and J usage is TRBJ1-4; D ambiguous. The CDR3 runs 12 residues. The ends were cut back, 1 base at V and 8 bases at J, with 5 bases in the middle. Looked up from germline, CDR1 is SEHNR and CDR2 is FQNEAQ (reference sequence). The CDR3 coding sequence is TGTGCCAGCAGCTTAGTTCGGGAAAAACTGTTTTTT. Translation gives CASSLVREKLFF.

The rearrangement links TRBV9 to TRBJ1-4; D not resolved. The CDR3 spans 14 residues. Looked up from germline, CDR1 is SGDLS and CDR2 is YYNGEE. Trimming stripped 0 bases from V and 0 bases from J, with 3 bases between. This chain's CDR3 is CASSVAATNEKLFF. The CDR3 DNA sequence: TGTGCCAGCAGCGTAGCCGCAACTAATGAAAAACTGTTTTTT.

In DNA form, the CDR3 reads TGTGCCAGCAGACCGAGACGGGAACAAGAGACCCAGTACTTC. It encodes CASRPRREQETQYF. This chain connects TRBV7-9 to TRBJ2-5, with D maybe TRBD2 (5 bases). The CDR3 length is 14 residues. Trimming pared 6 bases from V and 2 bases from J, leaving 13 bases between. Germline CDR1 is SEHNR and CDR2 is FQNEAQ (reference sequence). Combining the CDR3 with reference TRBV7-9 and TRBJ2-5 gives the whole variable domain DTGVSQNPRHKITKRGQNVTFRCDPISEHNRLYWYRQTLGQGPEFLTYFQNEAQLEKSRLLSDRFSAERPKGSFSTLEIQRTEQGDSAMYLCASRPRREQETQYFGPGTRLLVL.

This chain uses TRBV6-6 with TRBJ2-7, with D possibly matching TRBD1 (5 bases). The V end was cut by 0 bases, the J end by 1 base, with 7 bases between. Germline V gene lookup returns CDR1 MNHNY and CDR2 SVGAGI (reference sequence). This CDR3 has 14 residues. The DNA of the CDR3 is TGTGCCAGCAGTTACTCGGGGCAGTCCTACGAGCAGTACGTC. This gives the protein CASSYSGQSYEQYV.

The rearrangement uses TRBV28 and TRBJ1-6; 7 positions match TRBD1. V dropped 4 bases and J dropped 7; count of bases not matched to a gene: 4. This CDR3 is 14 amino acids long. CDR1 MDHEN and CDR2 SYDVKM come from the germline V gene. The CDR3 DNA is TGTGCCAGCAGTTCCGGGACAGAGAATTCACCCCTCCACTTT. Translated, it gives CASSSGTENSPLHF.

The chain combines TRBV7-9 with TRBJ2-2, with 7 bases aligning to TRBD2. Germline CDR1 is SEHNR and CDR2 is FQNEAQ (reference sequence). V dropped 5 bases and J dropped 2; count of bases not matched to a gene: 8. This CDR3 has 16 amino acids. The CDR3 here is CASSPGGGGNTGELFF. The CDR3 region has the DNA TGTGCCAGCAGCCCCGGCGGCGGGGGAAACACCGGGGAGCTGTTTTTT. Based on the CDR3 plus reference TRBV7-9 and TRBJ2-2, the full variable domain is DTGVSQNPRHKITKRGQNVTFRCDPISEHNRLYWYRQTLGQGPEFLTYFQNEAQLEKSRLLSDRFSAERPKGSFSTLEIQRTEQGDSAMYLCASSPGGGGNTGELFFGEGSRLTVL.

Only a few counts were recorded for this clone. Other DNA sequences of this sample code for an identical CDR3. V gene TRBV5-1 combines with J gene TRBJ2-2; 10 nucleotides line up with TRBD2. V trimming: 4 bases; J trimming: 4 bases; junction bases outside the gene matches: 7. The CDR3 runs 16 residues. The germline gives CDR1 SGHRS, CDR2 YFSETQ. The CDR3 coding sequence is TGCGCCAGCAGCCTACGGACTAGCGGCGGCACCGGGGAGCTGTTTTTT. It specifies CASSLRTSGGTGELFF.

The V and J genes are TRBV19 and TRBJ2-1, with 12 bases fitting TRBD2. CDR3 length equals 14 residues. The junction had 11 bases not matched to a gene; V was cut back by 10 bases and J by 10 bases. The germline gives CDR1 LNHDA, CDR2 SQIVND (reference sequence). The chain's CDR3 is CATQLAGGPGEQFF. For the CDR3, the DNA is TGTGCCACCCAACTAGCGGGGGGCCCGGGCGAGCAGTTCTTC.

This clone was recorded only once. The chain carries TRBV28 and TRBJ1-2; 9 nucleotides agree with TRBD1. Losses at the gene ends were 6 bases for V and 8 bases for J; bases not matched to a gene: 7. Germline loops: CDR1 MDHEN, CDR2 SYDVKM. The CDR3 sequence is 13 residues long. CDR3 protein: CASRLQGATGYTF. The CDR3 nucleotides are TGTGCCAGCAGACTACAGGGGGCGACAGGCTACACCTTC.

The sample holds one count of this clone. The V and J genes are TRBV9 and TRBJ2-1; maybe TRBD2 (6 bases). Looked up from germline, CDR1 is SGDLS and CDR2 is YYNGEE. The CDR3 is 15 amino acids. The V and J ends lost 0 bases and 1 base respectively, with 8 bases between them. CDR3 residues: CASSVGGESYNEQFF. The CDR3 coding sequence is TGTGCCAGCAGCGTAGGCGGGGAGTCCTACAATGAGCAGTTCTTC.

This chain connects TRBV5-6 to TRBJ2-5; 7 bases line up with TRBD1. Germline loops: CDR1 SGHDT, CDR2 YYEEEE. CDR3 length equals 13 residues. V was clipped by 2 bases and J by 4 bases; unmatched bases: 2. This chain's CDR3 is CASSFAGGETQYF. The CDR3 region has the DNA TGTGCCAGCAGCTTCGCAGGGGGAGAGACCCAGTACTTC.

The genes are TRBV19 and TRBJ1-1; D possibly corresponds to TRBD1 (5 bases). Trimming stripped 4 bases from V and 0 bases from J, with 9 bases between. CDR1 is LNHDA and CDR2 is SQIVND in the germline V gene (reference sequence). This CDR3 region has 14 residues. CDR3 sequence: CASSKGNMNTEAFF. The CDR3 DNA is TGTGCCAGTAGTAAGGGGAATATGAACACTGAAGCTTTCTTT.

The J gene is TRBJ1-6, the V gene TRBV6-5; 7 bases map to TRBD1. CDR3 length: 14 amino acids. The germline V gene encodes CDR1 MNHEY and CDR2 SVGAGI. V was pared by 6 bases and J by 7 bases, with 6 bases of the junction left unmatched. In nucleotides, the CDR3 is TGTGCCAGCAGCCAACAGGGGCGGAATTCACCCCTCCACTTT. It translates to CASSQQGRNSPLHF.

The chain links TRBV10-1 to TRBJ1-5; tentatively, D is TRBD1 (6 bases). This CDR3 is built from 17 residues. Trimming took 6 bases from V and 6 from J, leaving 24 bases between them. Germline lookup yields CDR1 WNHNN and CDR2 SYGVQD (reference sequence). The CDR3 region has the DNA TGCGCCAGCAGCTTTCCCGGGACACATATAGAAGGTCAGCCCCAGCATTTT. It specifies CASSFPGTHIEGQPQHF.

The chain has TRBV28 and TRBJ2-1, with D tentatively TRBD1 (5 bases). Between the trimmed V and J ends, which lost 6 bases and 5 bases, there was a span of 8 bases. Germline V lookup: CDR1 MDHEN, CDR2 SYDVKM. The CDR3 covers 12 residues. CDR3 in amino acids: CASRQGNNEQFF. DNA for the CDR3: TGTGCCAGCAGGCAGGGTAACAATGAGCAGTTCTTC. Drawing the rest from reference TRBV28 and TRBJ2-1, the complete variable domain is DVKVTQSSRYLVKRTGEKVFLECVQDMDHENMFWYRQDPGLGLRLIYFSYDVKMKEKGDIPEGYSVSREKKERFSLILESASTNQTSMYLCASRQGNNEQFFGPGTRLTVL.

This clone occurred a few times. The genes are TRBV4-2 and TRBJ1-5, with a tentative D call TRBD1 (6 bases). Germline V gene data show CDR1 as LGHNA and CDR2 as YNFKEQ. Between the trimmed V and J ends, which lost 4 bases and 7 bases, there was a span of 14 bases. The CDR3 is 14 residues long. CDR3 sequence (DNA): TGTGCCAGCAGCCCTACTGGGGGCCCACAGCCCCAGCATTTT. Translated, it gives CASSPTGGPQPQHF.

The CDR3 sequence: CASSLEAGLNTEAFF. CDR3 bases: TGTGCCAGCAGCTTAGAGGCAGGTCTGAACACTGAAGCTTTCTTT. The chain uses TRBV7-9 and TRBJ1-1; D gene ambiguous. CDR3 length: 15 amino acids. The V end was cut by 1 base, the J end by 0 bases, with 9 bases between. Per the germline V gene, CDR1 is SEHNR and CDR2 is FQNEAQ (reference sequence).